This T cell receptor beta chain was profiled in a study of shared clonotypes between healthy human individuals. Germline CDR1 is MDHEN and CDR2 is SYDVKM. The ends were cut back, 6 bases at V and 7 bases at J, with 16 bases in the middle. There are 15 residues in the CDR3. The repertoire was sequenced with immunoSEQ multiplex PCR; TCRdb's copy has only in-frame clones and lacks some. The sample shows roughly 2.4 million clones, roughly 95% of them seen only once. The chain has TRBV28 and TRBJ1-6, with a tentative D call TRBD1 (5 bases). The sample comprised naive CD4+ T cells sorted from blood. The subset: CD45RA+ positively selected. This receptor was taken from a young man in good health. This CDR3 is CASSQGAGLNSPLHF. CDR3 DNA sequence: TGTGCCAGCAGCCAAGGCGCAGGGTTAAATTCACCCCTCCACTTT.